One and the same sample provided the 2 T cell receptor beta chains below, sequenced in a study of human T cells and chemical hapten exposure. As for time point: patch test 3, about 24 weeks after DPC sensitization. Treatment reported: therapeutic diphenylcyclopropenone sensitization with weekly scalp DPC. Each CDR3 protein is one row after TCRdb ran MiXCR on the RACE reads. The table has tens of thousands of distinct CDR3 sequences, 9.5% to 15% seen once. The sequences come from whole blood, collected in connection with sensitization to the hapten diphenylcyclopropenone (DPC). These receptors were obtained from a man aged 25-40 years with alopecia areata. Some clones in this sample may be carry-over from other donors' samples.

The sample holds many counts of this clonotype. This chain joins TRBV28 and TRBJ2-1; possibly TRBD1 for D (6 bases). V was shortened by 7 bases and J by 6 bases, with 22 bases between the two germline ends. The CDR3 spans 16 residues. Per the germline V gene, CDR1 is MDHEN and CDR2 is SYDVKM. The CDR3 reads CASISGGLRGINEQFF. Written as DNA, the CDR3 is TGTGCCAGCATATCAGGCGGCCTTAGGGGGATCAATGAGCAGTTCTTC.

There are many counts of this clonotype. V usage is TRBV18 and J usage is TRBJ2-7, with 10 positions matching TRBD1. The CDR3 totals 15 residues. Trimming removed 3 bases from V and 2 bases from J; junction bases left unmatched: 4. CDR1 KGHSH and CDR2 LQKENI come from the germline V gene. CDR3 nucleotide sequence: TGTGCCAGCTCACCCCGGGACAGGGGAACCTACGAGCAGTACTTC. This translates into CASSPRDRGTYEQYF.